This T cell receptor (beta chain) was identified in a study of CD8+ T cells in alopecia areata. The overall study: Patients received oral tofacitinib, 5 to 10 mg twice daily, for moderate-to-severe alopecia areata. A 6-month period off drug followed tofacitinib, which lasted 6 to 18 months.

Collected material from alopecia areata patients comprised lesional scalp punch biopsies and peripheral blood. The CDR3 runs 15 residues. Germline V gene data show CDR1 as SQVTM and CDR2 as ANQGSEA. The V end was cut by 7 bases, the J end by 3 bases, with 18 bases between. This clone was recorded a few times. Antigen: not known. The study, taken as a whole, reports: Greater clonality was observed in lesional scalp samples, especially alopecia totalis/universalis, versus normal scalp.

Extracted from the samples, RNA was reverse transcribed into cDNA to serve as the sequencing template. Method: immunoSEQ multiplex PCR; TCRdb's copy keeps in-frame clones and lacks some. This repertoire shows 55,000 to 75,000 clones, approximately 46% found once; its top ten account for about a sixth. The receptor's source is a human donor with alopecia areata. The sequencing here drew on CD8+ T cells sorted from blood, taken at week 0. This chain links TRBV29-1 with TRBJ2-2; D is possibly TRBD1 or TRBD2 (6 bases each). The CDR3 DNA reads as TGCAGCGGGCTAGGTTGGGGGGCCGACACCGGGGAGCTGTTTTTT. Its protein product is CSGLGWGADTGELFF.